The rows below give T cell receptor beta chains drawn from one sample of a study of shared clonotypes between healthy human individuals. Assay used: immunoSEQ multiplex PCR; TCRdb lists only in-frame clones, some missing. The sample consists of 1.5 million to 2.5 million clones, roughly 95% of them appearing once. Sample: naive CD8+ T cells sorted from blood. All receptors come from a man in his late teens or twenties in good health. Each CDR3 is given with its conserved first and last residue. A D gene is named only where the DNA matches it firmly. The size field is filled for only some rows; it gives once, few, many or a size class.

D	V	size	J	CDR3	DNA
-	TRBV6-5	-	TRBJ1-2	CASSYDGGDGYTF	TGTGCCAGCAGTTATGACGGGGGCGATGGCTACACCTTC
-	TRBV2	-	TRBJ2-3	CASSDGTLSSTDTQYF	TGTGCCAGCAGTGACGGGACATTATCTAGCACAGATACGCAGTATTTT
TRBD2	TRBV13	-	TRBJ2-7	CASSHYGLAGPYEQYF	TGTGCCAGCAGCCATTATGGACTAGCGGGGCCCTACGAGCAGTACTTC
-	TRBV14	-	TRBJ1-2	CASSQDGEARSNGYTF	TGTGCCAGCAGCCAAGATGGGGAGGCCCGTTCAAATGGCTACACCTTC
-	TRBV7-8	-	TRBJ2-7	CASSEPPGQAYEQYF	TGTGCCAGCAGCGAACCCCCGGGACAAGCCTACGAGCAGTACTTC
TRBD2	TRBV19	-	TRBJ2-2	CASNVPGGTGGELFF	TGTGCCAGTAATGTCCCGGGAGGTACGGGCGGGGAGCTGTTTTTT
-	TRBV5-6	-	TRBJ1-1	CASSWGEEPEAFF	TGTGCCAGCAGCTGGGGGGAGGAGCCTGAAGCTTTCTTT
-	TRBV6-4	-	TRBJ2-7	CASRIPEEQYF	TGTGCCAGCAGGATACCCGAAGAGCAGTACTTC
-	TRBV6-5	-	TRBJ1-1	CASSLVSRRFNTEAFF	TGTGCCAGCAGTTTAGTTAGTAGGAGGTTTAACACTGAAGCTTTCTTT
-	TRBV6-5	-	TRBJ2-1	CASSKGLYNEQFF	TGTGCCAGCAGTAAGGGCCTCTACAATGAGCAGTTCTTC
-	TRBV6-5	-	TRBJ2-5	CACRTRLQETQYF	TGTGCCTGCAGGACCCGTCTACAGGAGACCCAGTACTTC
TRBD2	TRBV27	once	TRBJ2-7	CASSPGGVYEQYF	TGTGCCAGCAGCCCGGGGGGAGTCTACGAGCAGTACTTC
TRBD2	TRBV7-9	-	TRBJ2-7	CASSPRTSGRSYEQYF	TGTGCCAGCAGCCCCCGGACTAGCGGGAGGTCATACGAGCAGTACTTC
TRBD1	TRBV7-2	-	TRBJ1-1	CASSHSGGVRTEAFF	TGTGCCAGCAGCCACTCAGGGGGCGTTAGGACTGAAGCTTTCTTT
TRBD2	TRBV9	-	TRBJ2-1	CASSVLAGGHNEQFF	TGTGCCAGCAGCGTCCTAGCGGGGGGACACAATGAGCAGTTCTTC
-	TRBV6-5	-	TRBJ1-1	CASSYAGLGTEAFF	TGTGCCAGCAGTTACGCGGGACTCGGCACTGAAGCTTTCTTT
-	TRBV6-6	-	TRBJ1-3	CASTSAWSSGNTIYF	TGTGCCAGCACGTCGGCCTGGAGCTCTGGAAACACCATATATTTT
-	TRBV6-6	-	TRBJ1-2	CASSYGEGSSGYTF	TGTGCCAGCAGTTACGGGGAGGGTAGTAGTGGCTACACCTTC
-	TRBV9	-	TRBJ1-3	CASSVGTLSGNTIYF	TGTGCCAGCAGCGTAGGCACTCTCTCTGGAAACACCATATATTTT
TRBD2	TRBV11-2	once	TRBJ2-5	CASSYPGEGRWETQYF	TGTGCCAGCAGCTACCCTGGGGAGGGTCGGTGGGAGACCCAGTACTTC
-	TRBV4-3	-	TRBJ2-3	CASSQGSGSDTQYF	TGCGCCAGCAGCCAAGGTTCTGGATCAGATACGCAGTATTTT
-	TRBV19	-	TRBJ1-4	CASSIVGGPYEKLFF	TGTGCCAGTAGTATAGTGGGGGGCCCGTATGAAAAACTGTTTTTT
-	TRBV12-5	-	TRBJ2-1	CASGRTLVNEQFF	TGTGCTAGTGGTCGGACGCTAGTTAATGAGCAGTTCTTC
TRBD1	TRBV28	-	TRBJ1-1	CASSLGTGNTEAFF	TGTGCCAGCAGTTTGGGGACAGGGAACACTGAAGCTTTCTTT
-	TRBV4-1	-	TRBJ2-7	CASSQGVPSSLSYEQYF	TGCGCCAGCAGCCAAGGTGTTCCGAGTAGCTTGAGCTACGAGCAGTACTTC
-	TRBV6-6	-	TRBJ2-7	CASSSPSSFSYEQYF	TGTGCCAGCAGTTCCCCCAGCAGTTTCTCCTACGAGCAGTACTTC
-	TRBV30	-	TRBJ2-5	CAWSLGGGSQETQYF	TGTGCCTGGAGCTTGGGCGGGGGCTCCCAAGAGACCCAGTACTTC
-	TRBV7-6	-	TRBJ1-4	CASSFIGQVGTNEKLFF	TGTGCCAGCAGCTTTATTGGCCAGGTTGGAACTAATGAAAAACTGTTTTTT
-	TRBV7-9	-	TRBJ2-1	CASSSPQTSGLGEQFF	TGTGCCAGCAGCTCTCCCCAGACGAGCGGACTGGGTGAGCAGTTCTTC
-	TRBV5-4	once	TRBJ2-7	CASSSGMNYEQYF	TGTGCCAGCAGCTCCGGGATGAACTACGAGCAGTACTTC
-	TRBV7-9	-	TRBJ2-6	CASSHSSGANVLTF	TGTGCCAGCAGCCACAGCTCTGGGGCCAACGTCCTGACTTTC
TRBD2	TRBV27	-	TRBJ2-7	CASRPGLAGYEQYF	TGTGCCAGCAGACCGGGACTAGCGGGATACGAGCAGTACTTC
-	TRBV18	-	TRBJ2-3	CASSPPHDTQYF	TGTGCCAGCTCACCACCGCATGATACGCAGTATTTT
-	TRBV4-1	-	TRBJ2-3	CASSQVVASVTDTQYF	TGCGCCAGCAGCCAAGTAGTGGCTAGCGTCACAGATACGCAGTATTTT
-	TRBV29-1	-	TRBJ1-2	CSVDDERLRARYGYTF	TGCAGCGTAGACGACGAACGCCTCAGGGCCCGGTATGGCTACACCTTC
TRBD1	TRBV9	-	TRBJ2-3	CASSVEGQGTSTDTQYF	TGTGCCAGCAGCGTAGAGGGACAGGGTACTAGCACAGATACGCAGTATTTT
TRBD2	TRBV27	-	TRBJ2-5	CASSLLRPAGGQETQYF	TGTGCCAGCAGTTTATTACGCCCAGCGGGGGGGCAAGAGACCCAGTACTTC
-	TRBV19	-	TRBJ1-5	CASSILPGRDQPQHF	TGTGCCAGTAGTATACTTCCAGGGCGGGATCAGCCCCAGCATTTT
-	TRBV6-5	-	TRBJ1-1	CASSYSQDTEAFF	TGTGCCAGCAGTTACTCCCAGGACACTGAAGCTTTCTTT
TRBD2	TRBV7-9	-	TRBJ2-7	CASSLSLGTINEQYF	TGTGCCAGCAGCTTATCCCTCGGGACTATTAACGAGCAGTACTTC
-	TRBV4-1	-	TRBJ1-4	CASSQDSAGKEKLFF	TGCGCCAGCAGCCAAGATTCGGCAGGGAAGGAAAAACTGTTTTTT
-	TRBV7-9	-	TRBJ2-5	CASTSQGGETQYF	TGTGCCAGCACCAGCCAGGGGGGAGAGACCCAGTACTTC
-	TRBV10-1	-	TRBJ2-2	CASSESLEYLDTGELFF	TGCGCCAGCAGTGAGTCGCTCGAGTATTTGGACACCGGGGAGCTGTTTTTT
-	TRBV27	once	TRBJ1-6	CASSLAAAGSPLHF	TGTGCCAGCAGTCTCGCCGCCGCGGGGTCACCCCTCCACTTT
-	TRBV5-4	-	TRBJ2-3	CASSFGGLTDTQYF	TGTGCCAGCAGCTTTGGAGGTCTCACAGATACGCAGTATTTT
TRBD2	TRBV9	-	TRBJ2-3	CASSVGSGGGPTDTQYF	TGTGCCAGCAGCGTAGGTAGCGGGGGAGGTCCCACAGATACGCAGTATTTT